The following is a TCR beta chain sequence with its context. Sequenced by immunoSEQ multiplex PCR; TCRdb stores in-frame clones only, minus some. The sample contains about 230,000 clones, roughly 83% of which appear only once. V lost 3 bases, J lost 3 bases, and 18 bases lay in between. CDR3 length: 17 residues. Germline assignment: CDR1 LNHDA and CDR2 SQIVND (reference sequence). This record belongs to a study of blood T cell repertoires in COVID-19. Study as a whole: PBMCs, B-cell-depleted T cells, or T cells provided the cDNA or gDNA that made up the material.

V gene TRBV19 combines with J gene TRBJ1-5, with a weak D call TRBD1 (6 bases). The origin of this receptor is a middle-aged man with acute or convalescent COVID-19. The sample was peripheral blood. DNA of the CDR3: TGTGCCAGTAGTATTTTCGGGCTAAACAGGGTCAATCAGCCCCAGCATTTT. As protein: CASSIFGLNRVNQPQHF.